This TCR beta chain was found in a study of T cells in Graves' hyperthyroidism and ophthalmopathy. Clinical symptoms, serum thyroxine, TRAb, thyroid ultrasound and orbital computed tomography informed diagnoses. Template material for amplifying TCR beta CDR3 regions consisted of RNA transcripts. HTBI primers were employed in a first-round RT-PCR of the TCR CDR3. TCRdb used MiXCR to reprocess the multiplex PCR reads, holding one entry per CDR3 protein. Among 550,000 to 600,000 distinct CDR3 sequences, about 45% were seen once, and the ten largest hold roughly 19%. This clonotype was counted at least ten times. Its antigen remains unknown. Overall study results and limits: Stable hyperthyroidism was told apart from ophthalmopathy by a model built on 13 V-J features. Most thyroid clonotypes that were expanded above 0.001 also turned up in blood.

The specimen sequenced was peripheral blood or thyroid tissue (not recorded which). This clonotype was obtained from an adult woman with Graves' disease, either hyperthyroidism or ophthalmopathy (not recorded which).

DNA for the CDR3: TGCAGTGCTAGAAACAGGGTCGGCAATCAGCCCCAGCATTTT. Protein: CSARNRVGNQPQHF. The V call is TRBV20-1, the J call TRBJ1-5, with D possibly being TRBD1 (6 bases). Germline V gene lookup returns CDR1 DFQATT and CDR2 SNEGSKA (reference sequence). This CDR3 is built from 14 residues. V was clipped by 2 bases and J by 2 bases, with 10 bases between them.